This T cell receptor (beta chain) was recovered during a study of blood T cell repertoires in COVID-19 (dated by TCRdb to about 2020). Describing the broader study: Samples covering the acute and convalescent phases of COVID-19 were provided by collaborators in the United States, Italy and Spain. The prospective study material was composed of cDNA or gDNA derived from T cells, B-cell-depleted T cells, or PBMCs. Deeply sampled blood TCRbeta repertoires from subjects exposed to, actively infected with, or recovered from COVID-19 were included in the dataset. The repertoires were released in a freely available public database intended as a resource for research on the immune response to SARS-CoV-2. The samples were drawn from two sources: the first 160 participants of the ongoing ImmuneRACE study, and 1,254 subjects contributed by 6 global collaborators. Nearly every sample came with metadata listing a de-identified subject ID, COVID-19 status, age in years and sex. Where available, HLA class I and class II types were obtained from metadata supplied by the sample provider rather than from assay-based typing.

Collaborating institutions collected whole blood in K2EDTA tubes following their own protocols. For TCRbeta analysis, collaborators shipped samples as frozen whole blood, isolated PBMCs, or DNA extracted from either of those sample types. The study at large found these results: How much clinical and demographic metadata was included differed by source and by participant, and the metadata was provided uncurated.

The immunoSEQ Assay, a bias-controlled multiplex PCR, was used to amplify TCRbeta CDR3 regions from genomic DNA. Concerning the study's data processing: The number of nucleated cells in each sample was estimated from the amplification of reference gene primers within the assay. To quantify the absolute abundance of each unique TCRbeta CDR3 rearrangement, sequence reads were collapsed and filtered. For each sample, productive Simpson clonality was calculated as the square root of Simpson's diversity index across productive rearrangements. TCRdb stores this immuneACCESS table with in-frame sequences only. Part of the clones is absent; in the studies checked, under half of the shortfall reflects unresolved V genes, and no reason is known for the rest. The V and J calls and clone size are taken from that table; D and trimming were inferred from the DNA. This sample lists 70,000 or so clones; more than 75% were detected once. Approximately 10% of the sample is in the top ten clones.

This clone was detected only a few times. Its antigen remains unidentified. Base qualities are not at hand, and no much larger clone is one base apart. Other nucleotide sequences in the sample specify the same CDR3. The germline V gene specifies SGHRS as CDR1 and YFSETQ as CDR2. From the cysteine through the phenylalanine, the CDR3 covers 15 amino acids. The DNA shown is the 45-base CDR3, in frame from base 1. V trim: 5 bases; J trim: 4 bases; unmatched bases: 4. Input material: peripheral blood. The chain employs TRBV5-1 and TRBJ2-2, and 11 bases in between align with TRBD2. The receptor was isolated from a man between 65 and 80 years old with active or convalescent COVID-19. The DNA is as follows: TGCGCCAGCAGTCTAGCGGGAGGCGGCACCGGGGAGCTGTTTTTT. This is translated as CASSLAGGGTGELFF.